This TCR beta chain was identified during a study of blood T cell repertoires in COVID-19. In the study overall: T cells, B-cell-depleted T cells, or PBMCs supplied cDNA or gDNA.

This CDR3 comprises 17 residues. The germline gives CDR1 SGHNT, CDR2 YENEEA. With 2 bases clipped from V and 2 bases from J, the junction kept 10 bases outside the gene matches. Produced via immunoSEQ multiplex PCR; TCRdb's table is partial and in-frame only. The repertoire holds more than 250,000 clones, roughly four fifths seen once, with 5% in the top ten. Input material: PBMCs or T cells enriched from blood (not recorded which). The V gene is TRBV11-3, the J gene TRBJ2-7; 9 bases agree with TRBD1. This sequence was found in a man aged 35 to 55 who had been exposed to COVID-19. The CDR3 loop reads CASSLPPTGGRPYEQYF. The CDR3 region has the DNA TGTGCCAGCAGCTTACCCCCGACAGGGGGTCGTCCCTACGAGCAGTACTTC. Using reference TRBV11-3 and TRBJ2-7 for the parts outside the CDR3, the full variable domain is EAGVVQSPRYKIIEKKQPVAFWCNPISGHNTLYWYLQNLGQGPELLIRYENEEAVDDSQLPKDRFSAERLKGVDSTLKIQPAELGDSAVYLCASSLPPTGGRPYEQYFGPGTRLTVT.